The entry that follows covers one T cell receptor beta chain sequence. TCRdb's copy holds only in-frame clones and misses some; the assay was immunoSEQ multiplex PCR. There are hundreds of thousands of clones in the sample; around 89% occur only once, and 9.5% lies in the top ten. V was pared by 3 bases and J by 7 bases, with 16 bases between. This CDR3 is 14 amino acids long. Germline V lookup: CDR1 SEHNR, CDR2 FQNEAQ (reference sequence). All enrollees were roughly 18 to 95 years old and from approximately 24 US areas. Membership in each cohort depended on participant-reported clinical history. This specimen comes from a study of blood T cell repertoires in COVID-19.

The V and J genes are TRBV7-9 and TRBJ2-7; D possibly corresponds to TRBD2 (5 bases). Sequencing was performed on PBMCs or T cells enriched from blood (not recorded which). The TCR originated in a woman in her forties who had recovered from COVID-19. Here the CDR3 DNA reads TGTGCCAGCAGCTTCCTAGTTTCAACGGGGGAGCAGTACTTC. Amino acids: CASSFLVSTGEQYF.